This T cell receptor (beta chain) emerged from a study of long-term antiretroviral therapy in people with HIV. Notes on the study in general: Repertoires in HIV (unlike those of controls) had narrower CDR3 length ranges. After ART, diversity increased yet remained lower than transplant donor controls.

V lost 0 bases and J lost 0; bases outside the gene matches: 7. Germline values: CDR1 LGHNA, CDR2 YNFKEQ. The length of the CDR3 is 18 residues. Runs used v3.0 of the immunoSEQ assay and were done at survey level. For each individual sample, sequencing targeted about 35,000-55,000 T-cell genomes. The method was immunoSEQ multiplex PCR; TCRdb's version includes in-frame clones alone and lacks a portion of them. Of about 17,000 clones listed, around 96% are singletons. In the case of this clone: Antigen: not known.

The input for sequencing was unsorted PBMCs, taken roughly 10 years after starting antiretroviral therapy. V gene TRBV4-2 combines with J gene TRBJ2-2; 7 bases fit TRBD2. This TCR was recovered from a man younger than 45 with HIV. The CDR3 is CASSQDLGLGSNTGELFF. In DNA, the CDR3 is TGTGCCAGCAGCCAAGATCTCGGACTAGGGTCGAACACCGGGGAGCTGTTTTTT.